This record looks at one T cell receptor (beta chain) sequence and its context. The sample comes from a study of blood T cell repertoires in COVID-19. Study as a whole: Sources were T cells, B-cell-depleted T cells, or PBMCs; the material itself was cDNA or gDNA.

Germline CDR1 and CDR2: MNHEY and SMNVEV (reference sequence). The germline V and J ends were trimmed by 8 bases and 9 bases, with 23 bases remaining between them. The CDR3 length is 15 residues. In the authors' methods: Estimation of nucleated cell counts relied on the amplification of reference gene primers. Some clones are missing from TCRdb's copy, which holds only in-frame ones; the method was immunoSEQ multiplex PCR. V and J calls and clone size are given by that table; D and trimming were obtained from the DNA. The sample shows some 300,000 clones, around 90% of them seen only once. Participant-given clinical history determined each cohort assignment.

The sample taken for sequencing was PBMCs or T cells enriched from blood (not recorded which). The rearrangement uses TRBV27 and TRBJ2-1; D might be TRBD2 (6 bases). The TCR originated in a woman aged 55-70 years in a cohort exposed to, infected with or recovered from COVID-19 (not recorded which). CDR3 sequence reads: CASLLMGGKRSEQFF. The CDR3 DNA follows: TGTGCCAGCCTCTTAATGGGCGGGAAAAGGAGTGAGCAGTTCTTC.